A single sample gave rise to the 13 T cell receptor beta chains below, sequenced in a study of cytomegalovirus exposure and HLA in healthy donors. Use of 60 Vbeta and 13 Jbeta primers characterized the PCR. Profiling relied on immunoSEQ multiplex PCR, and the TCRdb table lists in-frame clones only, not all of them. There are more than 150,000 clones in the sample; 70% to 85% occur only once, and under 1.5% lies in the top ten. Sequenced sample: PBMCs. Receptors originate from a girl aged 2-15 years in good health and CMV-seropositive.

J is TRBJ2-5 and V is TRBV9; no definite D call. CDR1 SGDLS and CDR2 YYNGEE come from the germline V gene. The CDR3 covers 16 residues. Trimming removed 0 bases at V and 2 bases at J, with 14 bases between. This CDR3 is CASSVAPTPTQETQYF. The CDR3 DNA reads as TGTGCCAGCAGCGTAGCTCCGACACCTACTCAAGAGACCCAGTACTTC.

The rearrangement uses TRBV5-1 and TRBJ2-1; D remains unclear. Trimming pared 6 bases from V and 5 bases from J, leaving 12 bases between. Germline V CDR1 and CDR2: SGHRS, YFSETQ. CDR3 length: 13 amino acids. The CDR3, as DNA: TGCGCCAGCACCCAAGACCGGGACAATGAGCAGTTCTTC. This encodes CASTQDRDNEQFF. Drawing the rest from reference TRBV5-1 and TRBJ2-1, the complete variable domain is KAGVTQTPRYLIKTRGQQVTLSCSPISGHRSVSWYQQTPGQGLQFLFEYFSETQRNKGNFPGRFSGRQFSNSRSEMNVSTLELGDSALYLCASTQDRDNEQFFGPGTRLTVL.

The chain combines TRBV2 with TRBJ1-1, with no clear D. Trimming pared 6 bases from V and 0 bases from J, leaving 11 bases between. Per the germline V gene, CDR1 is SNHLY and CDR2 is FYNNEI. This CDR3 is built from 14 residues. The CDR3 region is CASSVLTLNTEAFF. The CDR3 DNA follows: TGTGCCAGCAGCGTCCTGACACTGAACACTGAAGCTTTCTTT.

V and J are TRBV28 and TRBJ2-5, with 9 bases identical to TRBD2. Trimming removed 6 bases from V and 10 bases from J; junction bases left unmatched: 15. The CDR3 extends over 15 amino acids. CDR1 and CDR2 from the germline V gene are MDHEN and SYDVKM. CDR3 loop: CASSRSGGLAWDQYF. For the CDR3, the DNA is TGTGCCAGCAGCAGGTCAGGGGGACTAGCCTGGGACCAGTACTTC.

This chain uses TRBV30 with TRBJ2-1; 9 nucleotides line up with TRBD2. V was pared by 2 bases and J by 7 bases, with 9 bases of the junction left unmatched. The CDR3 contains 15 residues. The germline V gene encodes CDR1 GTSNPN and CDR2 SVGIG (reference sequence). CDR3 region: CAWSLSRRGGNEQFF. Here the CDR3 DNA reads TGTGCCTGGAGTCTCTCCCGGCGGGGGGGGAATGAGCAGTTCTTC.

The V call is TRBV11-2, the J call TRBJ1-4; tentatively, D is TRBD1 (6 bases). V lost 3 bases and J lost 3, with 8 bases in between. Germline CDR1 is SGHAT and CDR2 is FQNNGV. This CDR3 has 14 residues. The DNA for the CDR3 is TGTGCCAGCAGCTTTAGGGGGTCTAATGAAAAACTGTTTTTT. Its protein is CASSFRGSNEKLFF. The entire variable domain, with the rest obtained from reference TRBV11-2 and TRBJ1-4, is as follows: EAGVAQSPRYKIIEKRQSVAFWCNPISGHATLYWYQQILGQGPKLLIQFQNNGVVDDSQLPKDRFSAERLKGVDSTLKIQPAKLEDSAVYLCASSFRGSNEKLFFGSGTQLSVL.

The V gene is TRBV7-8, the J gene TRBJ2-1; TRBD1 agrees at 11 bases. This CDR3 is built from 16 residues. V shed 1 base, J shed 12 bases, and the junction held 11 bases outside the gene matches. Germline V gene lookup returns CDR1 SGHVS and CDR2 FQNEAQ. The chain's CDR3 is CASSLEGQGVGVGQFF. CDR3 sequence (DNA): TGTGCCAGCAGCTTAGAGGGACAGGGGGTCGGGGTGGGGCAGTTCTTC.

The chain has TRBV6-5 and TRBJ1-4, with a tentative D call TRBD1 (5 bases). Germline V gene lookup returns CDR1 MNHEY and CDR2 SVGAGI. This CDR3 contains 13 residues. Trimming pared 6 bases from V and 4 bases from J, leaving 9 bases between. The CDR3 sequence is CASSRQINEKLFF. The CDR3 region has the DNA TGTGCCAGCAGCCGACAGATTAATGAAAAACTGTTTTTT.

The chain has TRBV7-9 and TRBJ2-7, with D perhaps TRBD2 (5 bases). CDR1 SEHNR and CDR2 FQNEAQ come from the germline V gene (reference sequence). CDR3 length: 15 amino acids. Trimming left V 4 bases short and J 2 bases short, with 15 bases between. The CDR3 sequence is CASSSLFGRAYEQYF. CDR3 nucleotides: TGTGCCAGCAGCTCCCTCTTTGGGAGAGCCTACGAGCAGTACTTC.

This chain links TRBV5-1 with TRBJ2-2, with D tentatively TRBD2 (6 bases). Trimming left V 2 bases short and J 7 bases short, with 9 bases between. Germline assignment: CDR1 SGHRS and CDR2 YFSETQ. The CDR3 has 13 residues. The chain's CDR3 is CASSFRGIGELFF. The CDR3 DNA sequence: TGCGCCAGCAGCTTTCGGGGGATCGGGGAGCTGTTTTTT.

This clone was recorded once. The genes are TRBV19 and TRBJ1-3, with TRBD1 as a possible D gene (5 bases). The CDR3 extends over 14 amino acids. CDR1 LNHDA and CDR2 SQIVND come from the germline V gene (reference sequence). Trimming left V 8 bases short and J 0 bases short, with 11 bases between. The CDR3 here is CASSRAHSGNTIYF. CDR3 sequence (DNA): TGTGCCAGTTCCAGGGCCCACTCTGGAAACACCATATATTTT.

The rearrangement links TRBV11-3 to TRBJ2-1, with 12 bases identical to TRBD2. The germline gives CDR1 SGHNT, CDR2 YENEEA. The CDR3 is made up of 16 amino acids. V shed 4 bases, J shed 4 bases, and the junction held 5 bases outside the gene matches. The CDR3 DNA reads as TGTGCCAGCAGCTATGGACTAGCGGGAAGATACAATGAGCAGTTCTTC. Its translation is CASSYGLAGRYNEQFF.

The chain has TRBV27 and TRBJ2-2; D is uncertain. CDR1 is MNHEY and CDR2 is SMNVEV in the germline V gene (reference sequence). CDR3 length equals 15 residues. The V end lost 0 bases, the J end lost 1 base, and 6 bases lay between the germline ends. CDR3 DNA sequence: TGTGCCAGCAGTTTATCTCGGGTGAACACCGGGGAGCTGTTTTTT. Its translation: CASSLSRVNTGELFF.